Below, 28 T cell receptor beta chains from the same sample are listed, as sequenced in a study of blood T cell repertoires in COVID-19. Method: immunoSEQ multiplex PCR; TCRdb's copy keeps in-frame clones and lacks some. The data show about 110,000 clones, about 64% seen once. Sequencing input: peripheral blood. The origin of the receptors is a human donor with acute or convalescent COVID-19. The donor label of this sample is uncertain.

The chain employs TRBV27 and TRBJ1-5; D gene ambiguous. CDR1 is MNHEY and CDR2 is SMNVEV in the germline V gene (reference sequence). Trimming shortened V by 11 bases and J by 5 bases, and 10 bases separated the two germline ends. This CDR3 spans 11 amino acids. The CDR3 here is CAQRPHQPQHF. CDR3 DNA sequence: TGTGCCCAGCGGCCCCATCAGCCCCAGCATTTT.

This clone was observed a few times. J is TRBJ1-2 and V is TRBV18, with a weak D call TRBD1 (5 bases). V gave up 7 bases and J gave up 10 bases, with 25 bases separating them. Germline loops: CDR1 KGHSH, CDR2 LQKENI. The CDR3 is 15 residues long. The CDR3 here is CASFNPGQGQVVYTF. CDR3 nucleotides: TGTGCCAGCTTTAACCCGGGCCAGGGCCAGGTGGTCTACACCTTC.

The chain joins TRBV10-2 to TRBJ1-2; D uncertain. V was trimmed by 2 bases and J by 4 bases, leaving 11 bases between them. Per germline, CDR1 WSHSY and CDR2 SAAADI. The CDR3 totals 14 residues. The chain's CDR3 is CASSELAASYGYTF. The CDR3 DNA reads TGCGCCAGCAGTGAGCTGGCCGCCTCCTATGGCTACACCTTC.

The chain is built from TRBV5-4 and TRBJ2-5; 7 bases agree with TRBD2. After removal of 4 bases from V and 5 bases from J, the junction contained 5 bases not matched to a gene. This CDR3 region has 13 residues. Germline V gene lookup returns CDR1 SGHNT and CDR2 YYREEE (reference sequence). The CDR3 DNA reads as TGTGCCAGCAGCCAGACTAGCCCGGAGACCCAGTACTTC. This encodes CASSQTSPETQYF.

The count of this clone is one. The CDR3 here is CASSSESRGDYYEQYF. In nucleotides, the CDR3 is TGTGCCAGCTCATCTGAATCCCGAGGTGACTACTACGAGCAGTACTTC. V gene TRBV18 combines with J gene TRBJ2-7, with D possibly matching TRBD2 (5 bases). The CDR3 contains 16 residues. V was clipped by 5 bases and J by 3 bases, with 20 bases between them. CDR1 is KGHSH, CDR2 LQKENI, per germline.

For the CDR3, the DNA is TGTGCCAGCAGTGAGTCATCCCAAAGATACAGACGGAATGAGCAGTTCTTC. Translated, it gives CASSESSQRYRRNEQFF. This chain connects TRBV6-4 to TRBJ2-1, with D unclear. V lost 3 bases and J 7 bases, leaving 22 bases between the germline ends. The CDR3 is made up of 17 amino acids. Germline-derived CDR1 and CDR2 are MRHNA and SNTAGT.

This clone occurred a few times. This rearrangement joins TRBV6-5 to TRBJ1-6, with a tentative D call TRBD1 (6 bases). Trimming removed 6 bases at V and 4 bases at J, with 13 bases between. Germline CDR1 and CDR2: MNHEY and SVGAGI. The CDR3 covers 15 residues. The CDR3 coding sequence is TGTGCCAGCAGAACCATGACAGGTTATAATTCACCCCTCCACTTT. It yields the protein CASRTMTGYNSPLHF.

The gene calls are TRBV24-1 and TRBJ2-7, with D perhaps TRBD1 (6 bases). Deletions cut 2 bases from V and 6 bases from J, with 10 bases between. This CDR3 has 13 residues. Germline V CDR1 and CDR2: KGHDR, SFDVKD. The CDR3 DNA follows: TGTGCCACCAGTGATTGGAAGGACAGCGAGCAGTACTTC. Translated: CATSDWKDSEQYF.

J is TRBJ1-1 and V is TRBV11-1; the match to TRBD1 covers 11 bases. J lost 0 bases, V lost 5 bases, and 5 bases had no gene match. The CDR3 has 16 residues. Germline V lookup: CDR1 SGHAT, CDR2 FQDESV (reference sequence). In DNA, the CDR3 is TGTGCCAGCAGCCTCGGACAGGGGGCCATGAACACTGAAGCTTTCTTT. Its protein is CASSLGQGAMNTEAFF.

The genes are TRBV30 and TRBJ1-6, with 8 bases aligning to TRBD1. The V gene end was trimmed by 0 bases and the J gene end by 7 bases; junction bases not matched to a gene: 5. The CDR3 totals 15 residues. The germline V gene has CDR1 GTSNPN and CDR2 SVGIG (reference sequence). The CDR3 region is CAWSVGDRLNSPLHF. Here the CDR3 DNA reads TGTGCCTGGAGTGTAGGGGACAGGTTAAATTCACCCCTCCACTTT. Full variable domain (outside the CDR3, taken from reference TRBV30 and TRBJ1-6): SQTIHQWPATLVQPVGSPLSLECTVEGTSNPNLYWYRQAAGRGLQLLFYSVGIGQISSEVPQNLSASRPQDRQFILSSKKLLLSDSGFYLCAWSVGDRLNSPLHFGNGTRLTVT.

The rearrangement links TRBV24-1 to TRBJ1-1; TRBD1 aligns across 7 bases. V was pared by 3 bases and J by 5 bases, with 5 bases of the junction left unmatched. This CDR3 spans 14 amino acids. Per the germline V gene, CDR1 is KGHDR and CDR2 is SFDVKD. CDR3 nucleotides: TGTGCCACCAGTGATACAGGGGTTAATACTGAAGCTTTCTTT. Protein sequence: CATSDTGVNTEAFF.

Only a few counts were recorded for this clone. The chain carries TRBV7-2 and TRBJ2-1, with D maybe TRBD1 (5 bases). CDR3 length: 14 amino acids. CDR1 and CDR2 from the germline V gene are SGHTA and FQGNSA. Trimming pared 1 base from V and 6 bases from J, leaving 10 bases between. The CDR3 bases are TGTGCCAGCAGCTTAGTTTTAGGGGTCAATGAGCAGTTCTTC. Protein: CASSLVLGVNEQFF.

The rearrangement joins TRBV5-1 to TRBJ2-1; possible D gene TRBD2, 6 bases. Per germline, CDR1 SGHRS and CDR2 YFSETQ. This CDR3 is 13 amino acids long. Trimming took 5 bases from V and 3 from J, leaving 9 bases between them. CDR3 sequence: CASSRDFYNEQFF. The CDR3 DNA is TGCGCCAGCAGTAGGGACTTCTACAATGAGCAGTTCTTC.

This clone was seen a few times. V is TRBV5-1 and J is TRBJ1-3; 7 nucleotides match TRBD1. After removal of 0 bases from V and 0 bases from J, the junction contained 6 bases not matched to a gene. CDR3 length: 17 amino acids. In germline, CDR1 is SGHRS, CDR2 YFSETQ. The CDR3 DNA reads TGCGCCAGCAGCTTGGCCCAGACAGGGATCTCTGGAAACACCATATATTTT. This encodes CASSLAQTGISGNTIYF.

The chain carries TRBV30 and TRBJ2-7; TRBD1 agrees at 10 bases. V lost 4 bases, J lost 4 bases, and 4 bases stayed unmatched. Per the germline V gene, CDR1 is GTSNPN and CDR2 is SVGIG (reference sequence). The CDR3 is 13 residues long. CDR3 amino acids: CAWKRQGAYEQYF. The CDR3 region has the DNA TGTGCCTGGAAACGACAGGGGGCTTACGAGCAGTACTTC. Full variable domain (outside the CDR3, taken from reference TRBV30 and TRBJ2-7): SQTIHQWPATLVQPVGSPLSLECTVEGTSNPNLYWYRQAAGRGLQLLFYSVGIGQISSEVPQNLSASRPQDRQFILSSKKLLLSDSGFYLCAWKRQGAYEQYFGPGTRLTVT.

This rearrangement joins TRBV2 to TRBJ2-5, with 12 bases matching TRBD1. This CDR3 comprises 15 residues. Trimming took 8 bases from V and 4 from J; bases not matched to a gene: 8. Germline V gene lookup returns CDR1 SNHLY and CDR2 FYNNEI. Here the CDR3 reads CASGRDRGRAETQYF. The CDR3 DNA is TGTGCCAGCGGCCGGGACAGGGGGCGCGCAGAGACCCAGTACTTC.

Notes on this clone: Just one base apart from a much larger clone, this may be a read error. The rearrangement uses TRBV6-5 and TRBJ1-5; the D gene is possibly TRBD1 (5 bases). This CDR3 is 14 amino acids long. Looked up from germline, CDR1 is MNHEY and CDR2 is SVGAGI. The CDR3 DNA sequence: TGTGCCGGCAGTCCCGGGACGGGGGATCAGCCCCAGCATTTT. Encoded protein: CAGSPGTGDQPQHF.

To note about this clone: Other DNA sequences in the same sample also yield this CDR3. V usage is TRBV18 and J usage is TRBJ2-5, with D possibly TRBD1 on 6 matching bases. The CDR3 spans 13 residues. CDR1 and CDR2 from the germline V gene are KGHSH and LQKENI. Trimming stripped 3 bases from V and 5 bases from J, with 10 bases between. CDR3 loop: CASSPGQGETQYF. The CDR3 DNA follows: TGTGCCAGCTCACCGGGGCAGGGGGAGACCCAGTACTTC.

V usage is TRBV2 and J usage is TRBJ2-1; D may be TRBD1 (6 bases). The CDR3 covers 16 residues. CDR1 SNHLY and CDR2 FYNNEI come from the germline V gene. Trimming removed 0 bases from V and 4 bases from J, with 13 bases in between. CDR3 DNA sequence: TGTGCCAGCAGTGAAGCGCTTGGGACAATTTACAATGAGCAGTTCTTC. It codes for CASSEALGTIYNEQFF.

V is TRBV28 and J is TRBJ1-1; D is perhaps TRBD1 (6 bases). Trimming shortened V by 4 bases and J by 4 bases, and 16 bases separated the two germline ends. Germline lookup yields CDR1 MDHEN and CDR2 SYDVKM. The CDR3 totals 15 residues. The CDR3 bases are TGTGCCAGCAGTTCCCCCAGGGGTAAGGGCACTGAAGCTTTCTTT. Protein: CASSSPRGKGTEAFF. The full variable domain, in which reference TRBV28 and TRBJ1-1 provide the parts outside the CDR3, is DVKVTQSSRYLVKRTGEKVFLECVQDMDHENMFWYRQDPGLGLRLIYFSYDVKMKEKGDIPEGYSVSREKKERFSLILESASTNQTSMYLCASSSPRGKGTEAFFGQGTRLTVV.

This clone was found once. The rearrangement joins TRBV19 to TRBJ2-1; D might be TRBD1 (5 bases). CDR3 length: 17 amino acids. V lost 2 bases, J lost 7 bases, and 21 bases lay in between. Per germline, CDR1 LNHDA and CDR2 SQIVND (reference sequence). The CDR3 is CASSIREGQGGGNEQFF. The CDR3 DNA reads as TGTGCCAGTAGTATAAGGGAAGGACAAGGTGGCGGAAATGAGCAGTTCTTC.

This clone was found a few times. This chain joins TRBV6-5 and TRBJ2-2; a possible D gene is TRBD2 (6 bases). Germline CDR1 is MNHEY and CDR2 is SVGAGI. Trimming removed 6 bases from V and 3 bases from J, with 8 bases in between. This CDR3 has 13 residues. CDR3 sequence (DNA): TGTGCCAGCAGAGGGGAGGACACCGGGGAGCTGTTTTTT. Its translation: CASRGEDTGELFF.

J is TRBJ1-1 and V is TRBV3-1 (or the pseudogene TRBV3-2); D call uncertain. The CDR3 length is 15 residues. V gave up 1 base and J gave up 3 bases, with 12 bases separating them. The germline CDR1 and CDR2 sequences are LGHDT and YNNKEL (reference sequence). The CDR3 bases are TGTGCCAGCAGCCAAGGACGGGAGGCATACACTGAAGCTTTCTTT. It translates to CASSQGREAYTEAFF.

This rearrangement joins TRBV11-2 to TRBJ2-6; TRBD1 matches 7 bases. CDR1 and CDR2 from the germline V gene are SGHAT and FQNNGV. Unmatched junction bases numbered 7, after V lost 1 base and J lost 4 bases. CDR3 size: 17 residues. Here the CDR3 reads CASSLVTGAPGANVLTF. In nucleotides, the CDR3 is TGTGCCAGCAGCTTAGTTACAGGGGCCCCCGGGGCCAACGTCCTGACTTTC.

The CDR3 DNA reads TGTGCCAGCAGCCAAGACTACCACCCAGATACGCAGTATTTT. Translating it yields CASSQDYHPDTQYF. The chain combines TRBV3-1 (or the pseudogene TRBV3-2) with TRBJ2-3; D is ambiguous. Germline V gives CDR1 LGHDT, CDR2 YNNKEL (reference sequence). The CDR3 has 14 residues. Trimming removed 0 bases at V and 4 bases at J, with 8 bases between.

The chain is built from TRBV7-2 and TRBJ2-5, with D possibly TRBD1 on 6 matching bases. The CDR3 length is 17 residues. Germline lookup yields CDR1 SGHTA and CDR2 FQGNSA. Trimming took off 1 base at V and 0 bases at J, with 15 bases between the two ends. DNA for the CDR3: TGTGCCAGCAGCTTAGGAAACAGGGTTGGGAACCAAGAGACCCAGTACTTC. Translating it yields CASSLGNRVGNQETQYF.

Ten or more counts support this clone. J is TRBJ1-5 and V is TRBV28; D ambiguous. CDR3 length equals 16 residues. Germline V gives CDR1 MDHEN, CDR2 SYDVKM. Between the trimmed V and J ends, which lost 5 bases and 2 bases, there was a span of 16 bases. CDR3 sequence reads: CASSRKSWGGNQPQHF. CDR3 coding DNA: TGTGCCAGCAGTAGAAAAAGCTGGGGAGGCAATCAGCCCCAGCATTTT.

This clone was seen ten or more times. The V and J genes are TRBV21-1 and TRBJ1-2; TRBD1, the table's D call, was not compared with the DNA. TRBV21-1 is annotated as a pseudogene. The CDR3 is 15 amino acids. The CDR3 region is CASSKGLGQNYGYTF. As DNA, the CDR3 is TGTGCCAGCAGCAAAGGCCTTGGACAGAACTATGGCTACACCTTC.